The 11 T cell receptor beta chains reported below all come from one sample, sequenced in a study of neurological immune-mediated disorders. Using its own MiXCR run on the 5' RACE reads, TCRdb lists one record per CDR3 protein. In the table there are 85,000 to 90,000 distinct CDR3 sequences, 3.5% of which are singletons. The sample consisted of PBMCs. Receptors were obtained from a woman aged 45-59 years with multiple sclerosis.

This clonotype was detected ten times or more. The rearrangement uses TRBV7-3 and TRBJ2-1; no clear D gene. The CDR3 extends over 13 amino acids. Looked up from germline, CDR1 is SGHTA and CDR2 is FQGTGA. The V gene lost 2 bases and the J gene lost 4 bases, with 6 bases spanning the gap. The CDR3 nucleotides are TGTGCCAGCAGCTTAGCCCAATACAATGAGCAGTTCTTC. It is translated as CASSLAQYNEQFF.

Notes on this clonotype: This may be a read error, as it is one base from a much larger clone. The chain employs TRBV6-6 and TRBJ2-7; D possibly corresponds to TRBD2 (5 bases). CDR3 size: 14 residues. The germline V gene has CDR1 MNHNY and CDR2 SVGAGI (reference sequence). The V gene lost 6 bases and the J gene lost 2 bases, with 14 bases spanning the gap. CDR3 coding DNA: TGTGCCAGCAGCCCCACCATAGCGCCCTACGAGCAGTACTTC. This sequence encodes CASSPTIAPYEQYF.

This clonotype was detected ten times or more. The chain employs TRBV4-1 and TRBJ1-4; 9 bases line up with TRBD1. The CDR3 sequence is 16 residues long. Per the germline V gene, CDR1 is MGHRA and CDR2 is YSYEKL. After removal of 1 base from V and 8 bases from J, the junction contained 8 bases not matched to a gene. CDR3 residues: CASSQGNRGPVEKLFF. CDR3 DNA: TGCGCCAGCAGCCAAGGAAACAGGGGGCCGGTGGAAAAACTGTTTTTT.

This clonotype was counted ten times or more. The V and J genes are TRBV5-1 and TRBJ2-7, with a weak D call TRBD1 (6 bases). The CDR3 is made up of 15 amino acids. The V end was cut by 4 bases, the J end by 3 bases, with 17 bases between. The V gene's germline CDR1 is SGHRS and CDR2 YFSETQ. The CDR3 DNA reads TGCGCCAGCAGCGCGACCGAACAGGGTTTCTACGAGCAGTACTTC. It is translated as CASSATEQGFYEQYF.

This clonotype came up many times. V is TRBV6-2 or TRBV6-3 and J is TRBJ2-7; 8 bases match TRBD1. The CDR3 spans 15 residues. Per the germline V gene, CDR1 is MNHEY and CDR2 is SVGEGT. V gave up 1 base and J gave up 5 bases; unmatched junction bases: 7. CDR3 sequence reads: CASSYFGRGPDEQYF. CDR3 sequence (DNA): TGTGCCAGCAGTTACTTTGGCAGGGGGCCCGACGAGCAGTACTTC.

This clonotype appeared many times. The V call is TRBV7-9, the J call TRBJ1-5; a weak D match, TRBD1 (5 bases). The germline V and J ends were trimmed by 2 bases and 5 bases, with 10 bases remaining between them. The CDR3 has 14 residues. Looked up from germline, CDR1 is SEHNR and CDR2 is FQNEAQ (reference sequence). The CDR3 DNA sequence: TGTGCCAGCAGCTTAAGCGACAGATATCAGCCCCAGCATTTT. Residues: CASSLSDRYQPQHF.

Turning to this clonotype: A read error may be the cause here, since a much bigger clone is one base away. The chain employs TRBV5-6 and TRBJ2-7; D may be TRBD2 (6 bases). This CDR3 comprises 12 residues. The V gene's germline CDR1 is SGHDT and CDR2 YYEEEE. DNA of the CDR3: TGTGACAGCAGCGAGGACTACTACGAGCAGTACTTC. Translation: CDSSEDYYEQYF. The full variable domain, in which reference TRBV5-6 and TRBJ2-7 provide the parts outside the CDR3, is DAGVTQSPTHLIKTRGQQVTLRCSPKSGHDTVSWYQQALGQGPQFIFQYYEEEERQRGNFPDRFSGHQFPNYSSELNVNALLLGDSALYLCDSSEDYYEQYFGPGTRLTVT.

This clonotype was picked up many times. This rearrangement joins TRBV4-3 to TRBJ1-2; D perhaps matches TRBD1 (6 bases). This CDR3 contains 15 residues. V lost 3 bases, J lost 2 bases, and 13 bases lay in between. The germline V gene encodes CDR1 LGHNA and CDR2 YSLEER. CDR3 nucleotide sequence: TGCGCCAGCAGCCACGACGGGACACAGAACTATGGCTACACCTTC. Protein sequence: CASSHDGTQNYGYTF.

This clonotype was observed at least ten times. J is TRBJ2-5 and V is TRBV15; no clear D. The CDR3 loop spans 13 amino acids. Trimming removed 0 bases from V and 4 bases from J, with 6 bases in between. CDR1 LNHNV and CDR2 YYDKDF come from the germline V gene (reference sequence). CDR3 coding DNA: TGTGCCACCAGCAGAGAGCGAGTAGAGACCCAGTACTTC. Translation: CATSRERVETQYF.

This clonotype came up many times. This chain connects TRBV12-3 or TRBV12-4 to TRBJ1-2; possible D gene TRBD1, 6 bases. V dropped 6 bases and J dropped 6 bases, with 8 bases sitting between them. This CDR3 comprises 11 residues. The CDR3 nucleotides are TGTGCCAGCAGCAACAGGGATGGCTACACCTTC. Its translation: CASSNRDGYTF.

This clonotype was seen at least ten times. J is TRBJ2-7 and V is TRBV25-1, with 7 bases identical to TRBD1. Germline CDR1 is MGHDK and CDR2 is SYGVNS. V shed 11 bases and J 0 bases; nucleotides not matched to a gene: 10. The CDR3 length is 14 residues. CDR3 residues: CASSNRGLSYEQYF. In DNA form, the CDR3 reads TGTGCCTCCTCGAACAGGGGCCTCTCCTACGAGCAGTACTTC.